The next 20 T cell receptor beta chains were all read from a single sample in a study of PD-1 blockade in classical Hodgkin lymphoma. The repertoire was sequenced with immunoSEQ multiplex PCR; TCRdb's copy has only in-frame clones and lacks some. The table shows 50,000 to 65,000 clones, with 75% to 95% occurring only once. Every patient relapsed after autologous stem cell transplantation, and brentuximab vedotin exposure varied. The source was peripheral blood mononuclear cells (PBMCs), collected before the second cycle of nivolumab. These receptors originate from a human donor with classical Hodgkin lymphoma.

The gene calls are TRBV27 and TRBJ2-5; D is ambiguous. V lost 5 bases and J lost 0, with 16 bases in between. Germline CDR1 MNHEY, CDR2 SMNVEV (reference sequence). CDR3 size: 16 residues. The chain's CDR3 is CASSPVPAPYQETQYF. The CDR3 DNA reads TGTGCCAGCAGTCCAGTGCCTGCCCCCTACCAAGAGACCCAGTACTTC.

The chain combines TRBV19 with TRBJ2-7; TRBD1 agrees at 7 bases. CDR3 length: 14 amino acids. V lost 7 bases to trimming and J lost 5 bases; unmatched junction nucleotides: 11. Per the germline V gene, CDR1 is LNHDA and CDR2 is SQIVND (reference sequence). The CDR3 DNA follows: TGTGCCAGTATGGGGTACGAAGGGGGCGACGAGCAGTACTTC. Translation: CASMGYEGGDEQYF.

The rearrangement joins TRBV10-3 to TRBJ2-7; 7 positions agree with TRBD2. The CDR3 contains 16 residues. The germline CDR1 and CDR2 sequences are ENHRY and SYGVKD. Trimming took 1 base from V and 3 from J; bases not matched to a gene: 9. The CDR3 sequence: CAISELSVGGSYEQYF. The DNA for the CDR3 is TGTGCCATCAGTGAGTTATCAGTAGGCGGGAGCTACGAGCAGTACTTC.

V gene TRBV5-1 combines with J gene TRBJ2-3; no clear D gene. V gave up 4 bases and J gave up 0 bases, with 9 bases separating them. The CDR3 runs 14 residues. Germline V gives CDR1 SGHRS, CDR2 YFSETQ. The CDR3 is CASSPDGSTDTQYF. The CDR3 coding sequence is TGCGCCAGCAGCCCGGACGGGAGCACAGATACGCAGTATTTT.

CDR3 in DNA: TGTGCCAGCAGCCCCGGGACCCTTGTGTCGGAGACCCAGTACTTC. This sequence encodes CASSPGTLVSETQYF. The chain employs TRBV13 and TRBJ2-5; D may match TRBD1 or TRBD2 (5 bases each). In germline, CDR1 is PRHDT, CDR2 FYEKMQ (reference sequence). V shed 5 bases and J shed 5 bases, with 18 bases lying between them. CDR3 length: 15 residues.

The V and J genes are TRBV9 and TRBJ1-1; tentative D call: TRBD1 (6 bases). Deletions cut 3 bases from V and 4 bases from J, with 13 bases between. This CDR3 region has 14 residues. The V gene's germline CDR1 is SGDLS and CDR2 YYNGEE. The CDR3, as DNA: TGTGCCAGCAGCGAGCTGGGAGGGGGCACTGAAGCTTTCTTT. This sequence encodes CASSELGGGTEAFF. Looking up the rest from reference TRBV9 and TRBJ1-1 gives the full variable domain: DSGVTQTPKHLITATGQRVTLRCSPRSGDLSVYWYQQSLDQGLQFLIQYYNGEERAKGNILERFSAQQFPDLHSELNLSSLELGDSALYFCASSELGGGTEAFFGQGTRLTVV.

The chain carries TRBV5-1 and TRBJ2-2; no reliable D call. Trimming removed 5 bases from V and 7 bases from J, with 6 bases in between. Germline CDR1 is SGHRS and CDR2 is YFSETQ. This CDR3 is built from 11 residues. CDR3 sequence (DNA): TGCGCCAGCAGATTTTTCGGGGAGCTGTTTTTT. Translating gives CASRFFGELFF.

The CDR3 DNA reads TGTGCCAGCAGGAACCCCGTAGGGTCGAAGTACTTC. Protein product: CASRNPVGSKYF. The chain uses TRBV2 and TRBJ2-7, with D uncertain. The CDR3 covers 12 residues. V dropped 6 bases and J dropped 11 bases, with 17 bases sitting between them. The germline gives CDR1 SNHLY, CDR2 FYNNEI.

The V gene is TRBV27, the J gene TRBJ2-7; D gene uncertain. CDR1 is MNHEY, CDR2 SMNVEV, per germline (reference sequence). The CDR3 length is 13 residues. V lost 3 bases and J lost 6, with 12 bases in between. This chain's CDR3 is CASSLAHGPEQYF. The CDR3 nucleotides are TGTGCCAGCAGTTTGGCCCATGGCCCCGAGCAGTACTTC.

The chain is built from TRBV5-8 and TRBJ2-7; 10 nucleotides match TRBD2. This CDR3 is 15 amino acids long. The V segment lost 1 base and the J segment 3 bases; nucleotides outside the gene matches: 4. Germline CDR1 reads SGHTS; CDR2 reads YDEGEE. CDR3 DNA: TGTGCCAGCAGCTTGTTTGCTAGCGGGAGCTACGAGCAGTACTTC. This sequence encodes CASSLFASGSYEQYF.

The chain couples TRBV6-5 to TRBJ2-1; 12 bases agree with TRBD2. The CDR3 loop spans 15 amino acids. In germline, CDR1 is MNHEY, CDR2 SVGAGI. The J segment lost 4 bases and the V segment lost 6 bases, leaving 4 bases of the junction unmatched. The CDR3, as DNA: TGTGCCAGCAGGAAAACTAGCGGGGGGTACAATGAGCAGTTCTTC. Translation: CASRKTSGGYNEQFF.

This sequence joins TRBV5-4 and TRBJ2-7; 12 bases match TRBD1. The V and J ends lost 3 bases and 6 bases, in that order; junction bases with no gene match: 7. Germline V lookup: CDR1 SGHNT, CDR2 YYREEE (reference sequence). This CDR3 spans 15 amino acids. The CDR3 spells CASSSPGTGGSEQYF. In DNA form, the CDR3 reads TGTGCCAGCAGCTCTCCCGGGACAGGGGGCTCCGAGCAGTACTTC.

The CDR3 DNA follows: TGCGCCAGCAGCCCCGCTATCCGAGTCCGTGGTTTGACTGAAGCTTTCTTT. This translates into CASSPAIRVRGLTEAFF. V usage is TRBV4-1 and J usage is TRBJ1-1, with no clear D. Germline V lookup: CDR1 MGHRA, CDR2 YSYEKL. Trimming left V 4 bases short and J 5 bases short, with 23 bases between. This CDR3 has 17 residues.

The chain is built from TRBV7-3 and TRBJ2-1, with TRBD2 identical over 13 bases. This CDR3 comprises 15 residues. V lost 5 bases, J lost 7 bases, and 5 bases stayed unmatched. Germline assignment: CDR1 SGHTA and CDR2 FQGTGA. Here the CDR3 DNA reads TGTGCCAGCAGCGAACCGGGACTAGCGGGGAATGAGCAGTTCTTC. Amino acids: CASSEPGLAGNEQFF. The full variable domain, its missing parts supplied by reference TRBV7-3 and TRBJ2-1, is GAGVSQTPSNKVTEKGKYVELRCDPISGHTALYWYRQSLGQGPEFLIYFQGTGAADDSGLPNDRFFAVRPEGSVSTLKIQRTERGDSAVYLCASSEPGLAGNEQFFGPGTRLTVL.

The gene calls are TRBV19 and TRBJ2-7; the D call may be TRBD1 or TRBD2 (5 bases each). There are 14 residues in the CDR3. V gave up 5 bases and J gave up 4 bases, with 15 bases separating them. Per the germline V gene, CDR1 is LNHDA and CDR2 is SQIVND (reference sequence). CDR3 sequence: CASSWKGPHYEQYF. The CDR3 DNA sequence: TGTGCCAGTAGTTGGAAGGGACCCCATTACGAGCAGTACTTC.

The chain recombines TRBV29-1 with TRBJ2-5; D is unclear. The CDR3 extends over 12 amino acids. Trimming pared 3 bases from V and 3 bases from J, leaving 8 bases between. In germline, CDR1 is SQVTM, CDR2 ANQGSEA. The CDR3 DNA follows: TGCAGCGTTGATGACGGAGAAGAGACCCAGTACTTC. Translation: CSVDDGEETQYF.

The chain carries TRBV4-1 and TRBJ2-3; D unresolved. Germline V gene lookup returns CDR1 MGHRA and CDR2 YSYEKL. The V gene lost 10 bases and the J gene lost 4 bases, with 15 bases spanning the gap. This CDR3 contains 13 residues. CDR3 nucleotide sequence: TGCGCCACCTTGGGCAATAACCCAGATACGCAGTATTTT. It translates to CATLGNNPDTQYF.

This chain connects TRBV4-3 to TRBJ2-1; no clear D. The CDR3 totals 15 residues. With 0 bases removed from V and 12 bases from J, the gap between germline ends came to 18 bases. Per the germline V gene, CDR1 is LGHNA and CDR2 is YSLEER. The CDR3: CASSQESRTPPVQFF. CDR3 sequence (DNA): TGCGCCAGCAGCCAAGAATCCAGGACCCCCCCCGTGCAGTTCTTC.

J is TRBJ1-5 and V is TRBV27; the D gene is possibly TRBD1 (5 bases). Germline V gene sequence: CDR1 MNHEY, CDR2 SMNVEV (reference sequence). Trimming pared 5 bases from V and 0 bases from J, leaving 8 bases between. There are 14 residues in the CDR3. CDR3 amino acids: CASSAQGSNQPQHF. DNA of the CDR3: TGTGCCAGCAGTGCCCAGGGTAGCAATCAGCCCCAGCATTTT.

CDR3 region: CASSLAGVDGYTF. The CDR3 DNA sequence: TGTGCCAGCAGCTTGGCGGGAGTGGATGGCTACACCTTC. The chain has TRBV5-4 and TRBJ1-2; D gene ambiguous. The CDR3 runs to 13 residues. Germline-derived CDR1 and CDR2 are SGHNT and YYREEE (reference sequence). V was shortened by 0 bases and J by 6 bases, with 9 bases between the two germline ends.